This T cell receptor (beta chain) came from a study of blood T cell repertoires in COVID-19. Across the whole study: T cells, B-cell-depleted T cells, or PBMCs supplied cDNA or gDNA.

As handled by the study authors: How many nucleated cells were present was estimated from reference gene primer amplification. Sequencing used immunoSEQ multiplex PCR; TCRdb keeps in-frame clones, though not all of them. D and trimming come from the DNA, and the V and J calls and clone size come from that table. The sample records around 150,000 clones, about four fifths being singletons. The CDR3 has 14 residues. Per germline, CDR1 LNHNV and CDR2 YYDKDF (reference sequence). V was shortened by 1 base and J by 6 bases, with 12 bases between the two germline ends. This TCR was recovered from a woman aged 60 to 75 who had recovered from COVID-19. The chain recombines TRBV15 with TRBJ1-1; D is unclear. The sample taken for sequencing was PBMCs or T cells enriched from blood (not recorded which). The CDR3 reads CATSRGWAGPEAFF. DNA for the CDR3: TGTGCCACCAGCAGAGGTTGGGCAGGCCCTGAAGCTTTCTTT.